The clone carrying this T cell receptor beta chain showed up just once. The data stem from a study of blood T cell repertoires in COVID-19. Whole-study context: Acute and convalescent COVID-19 samples came from the United States, Italy and Spain. Sources were T cells, B-cell-depleted T cells, or PBMCs; the material itself was cDNA or gDNA.

V gave up 1 base and J gave up 0 bases, with 15 bases separating them. This CDR3 has 17 residues. Germline lookup yields CDR1 LGHNA and CDR2 YSLEER. As originally analysed: For nucleated cells, counts were estimated from reference gene primer amplification. TCRdb keeps only in-frame clones here, not all; method: immunoSEQ multiplex PCR. That table is the source of V, J and clone size, and D and trimming were worked out from the DNA. The table records about 60,000 clones, roughly 88% of them present only once. Seattle patients were enrolled during active infection and followed longitudinally. The chain carries TRBV4-3 and TRBJ1-1, with D perhaps TRBD1 (6 bases). Material: peripheral blood. This receptor was obtained from a man aged 30-40 years with COVID-19, enrolled during active disease. CDR3: CASSQVGGAPMNTEAFF. As DNA, the CDR3 is TGCGCCAGCAGCCAAGTTGGGGGGGCCCCTATGAACACTGAAGCTTTCTTT.